The present entry profiles one T cell receptor (beta chain) with its context. This clonotype has a single count. Its antigen remains undetermined. No base quality values were provided; no much bigger clone lies one nucleotide off. A lone read offers only weak evidence. CDR1 and CDR2 (SGHTA, FQGNSA) derive from the germline V gene. The CDR3 holds 13 amino acids from the cysteine to the phenylalanine. Of all the DNA, just the CDR3 is kept, 39 bases in frame from base 1. Relative to germline, V is 5 bases shorter and J is 7 bases shorter, with 14 bases between their ends. Hyperthyroidism patients were newly diagnosed, were aged 18 to 65 years, and had a disease duration under 2 months. Anyone with other autoimmune diseases, uncontrolled infections, pregnancy or lactation was excluded from the study. Diagnosis was based on clinical symptoms, serum thyroxine, TRAb, thyroid ultrasound and orbital computed tomography. Trizol reagent was used to extract the total RNA, and its quality was then checked on an Agilent 2100 Bioanalyzer.

The data were obtained in a study of Graves' ophthalmopathy and Graves' hyperthyroidism (dated by TCRdb to about 2018). For context, the study as a whole: Hyperthyroidism was defined as stable when no progression to ophthalmopathy occurred within 18 months of follow-up. TCR beta repertoire signatures were used to distinguish Graves' ophthalmopathy from Graves' hyperthyroidism and to predict progression to ophthalmopathy. In total, approximately 140 blood samples were TCR-sequenced: under 45 ophthalmopathy, some 75 hyperthyroidism and some 17 hyperthyroidism-to-ophthalmopathy patients. To explore V-J signatures that distinguish ophthalmopathy from hyperthyroidism, a discovery set of about a hundred patients was enrolled, made up of 40 to 45 with ophthalmopathy and 57 with stable hyperthyroidism. An independent validation cohort was composed of 18 to 20 hyperthyroidism patients and around 15 patients who later progressed from hyperthyroidism to ophthalmopathy. In roughly 6 hyperthyroidism patients, the T-cell repertoires found in thyroid tissue were compared with those found in blood. Following sampling, methimazole starting at 30 mg daily was administered to hyperthyroidism patients, and high-dose intravenous methylprednisolone was administered to ophthalmopathy patients.

Study-wide findings and limitations: Most expanded thyroid clonotypes with a frequency above 0.001 also appeared in blood, which suggests that blood repertoires may reflect the immune response in the thyroid. Sample size was not predetermined statistically, and investigators were not blinded to group allocation. In validation, the model predicted ophthalmopathy progression with roughly 68% sensitivity and approximately 78% specificity; some 13 predicted patients were CT-confirmed with GO in a median of 6.5 months. Ophthalmopathy was separated from stable hyperthyroidism by the 13-signature model with just under 90% sensitivity and about 83% specificity in cross-validation and with 80%/75% in the test set.

For repertoire sequencing, the TCR beta CDR3 regions were amplified from RNA transcripts. The first round was an RT-PCR using HTBI primers with the Qiagen OneStep RT-PCR kit, and this first round was followed by a second-round multiplex PCR, then size selection and purification. Libraries were sequenced on an Illumina HiSeq2000 using paired-end 100 bp reads. The study's own analysis went as follows. SOAPnuke was used to process the reads, removing any read that contained adapters or uncalled bases, had a mean Phred below 15, or lacked an exact match to the constant primer or identifier. COPE v1.2.5 was used to merge high-quality paired reads. Unique nucleotide sequences were defined as clonotypes and aligned to IMGT TRB V, D and J references using MiTCR v1.1. Analysis was restricted to V-J combinations with a frequency above 0.0001, which covered roughly 99% of repertoires. A TCR clonal expansion and chaos score per V-J combination was defined as the ratio of F50 clonal expansion to chaos observed in the TCRdist matrix. Features were reduced by Welch's t-statistics and random forest to over 10 V-J combinations, which fed a naive Bayes classifier. The Morisita-Horn index was used to measure how similar the thyroid and blood repertoires were. The public reads were run again by TCRdb, first through fastp at Q25 and then through MiXCR, and only productive beta chains were kept. Entries are consolidated by CDR3 protein sequence, retaining the most common genes and DNA. TCRdb's processing, not the study's, gives the V and J calls here. Across this sample there are around 1,200,000 distinct CDR3 sequences, with less than 45% seen only once. The ten largest clones represent roughly 10% of the sample.

The chain links TRBV7-2 with TRBJ2-5; tentative D gene TRBD2, with 7 bases matching. Input material: peripheral blood or thyroid tissue (not recorded which). The clonotype originates from an adult man with Graves' hyperthyroidism. The CDR3 reads CASSAGAGGTQYF. The nucleotide sequence is TGTGCCAGCAGCGCGGGGGCCGGCGGGACCCAGTACTTC.